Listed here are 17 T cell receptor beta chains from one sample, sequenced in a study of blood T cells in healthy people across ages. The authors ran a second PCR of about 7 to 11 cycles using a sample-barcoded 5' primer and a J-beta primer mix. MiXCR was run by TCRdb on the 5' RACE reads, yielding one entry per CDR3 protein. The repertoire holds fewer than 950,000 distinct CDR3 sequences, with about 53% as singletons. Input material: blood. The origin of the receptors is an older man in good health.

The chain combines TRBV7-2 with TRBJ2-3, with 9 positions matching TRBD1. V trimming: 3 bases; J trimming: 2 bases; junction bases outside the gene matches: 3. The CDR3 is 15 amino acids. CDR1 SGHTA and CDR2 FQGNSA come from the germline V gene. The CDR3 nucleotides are TGTACCAGCAGCTTCAGGACAGGGGCCACAGATACGCAGTATTTT. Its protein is CTSSFRTGATDTQYF.

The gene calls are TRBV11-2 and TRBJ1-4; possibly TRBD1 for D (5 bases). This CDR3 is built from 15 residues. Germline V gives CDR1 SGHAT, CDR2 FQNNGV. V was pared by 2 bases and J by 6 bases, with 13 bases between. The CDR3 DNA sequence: TGTGCCAGCAGCTTATATTTCAGGGATTATGAAAAACTGTTTTTT. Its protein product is CASSLYFRDYEKLFF.

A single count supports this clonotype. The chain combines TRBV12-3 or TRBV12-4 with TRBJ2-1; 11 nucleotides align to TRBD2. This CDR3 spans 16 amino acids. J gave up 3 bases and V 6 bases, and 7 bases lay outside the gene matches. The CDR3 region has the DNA TGTGCCAGCAGCCGTGGACTAGCGGGCCTCTACAATGAGCAGTTCTTC. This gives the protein CASSRGLAGLYNEQFF.

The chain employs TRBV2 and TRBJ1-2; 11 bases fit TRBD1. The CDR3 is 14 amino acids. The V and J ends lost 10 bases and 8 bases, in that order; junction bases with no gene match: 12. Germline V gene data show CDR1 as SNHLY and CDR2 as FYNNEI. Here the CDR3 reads CATQPGQGVGGYTF. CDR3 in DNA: TGTGCCACCCAACCGGGACAGGGGGTGGGGGGCTACACCTTC.

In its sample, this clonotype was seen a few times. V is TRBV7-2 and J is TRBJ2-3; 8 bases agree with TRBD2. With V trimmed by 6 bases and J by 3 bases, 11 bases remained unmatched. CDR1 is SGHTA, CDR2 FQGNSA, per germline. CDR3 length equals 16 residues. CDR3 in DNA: TGTGCCAGCAGTCTGGGGTCGGGAGGGCCGACAGATACGCAGTATTTT. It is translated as CASSLGSGGPTDTQYF. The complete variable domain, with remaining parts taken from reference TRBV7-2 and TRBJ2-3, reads GAGVSQSPSNKVTEKGKDVELRCDPISGHTALYWYRQSLGQGLEFLIYFQGNSAPDKSGLPSDRFSAERTGGSVSTLTIQRTQQEDSAVYLCASSLGSGGPTDTQYFGPGTRLTVL.

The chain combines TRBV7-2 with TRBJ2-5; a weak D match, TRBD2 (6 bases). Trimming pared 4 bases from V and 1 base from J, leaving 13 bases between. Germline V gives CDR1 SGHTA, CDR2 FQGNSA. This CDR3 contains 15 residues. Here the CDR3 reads CASSSHRLVQETQYF. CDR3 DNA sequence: TGTGCCAGCAGCTCCCACCGACTAGTCCAAGAGACCCAGTACTTC.

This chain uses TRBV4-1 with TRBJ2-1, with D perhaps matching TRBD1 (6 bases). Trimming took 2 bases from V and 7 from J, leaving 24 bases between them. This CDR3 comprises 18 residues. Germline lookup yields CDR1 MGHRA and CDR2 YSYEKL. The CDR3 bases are TGCGCCAGCAGCCAACCTTCGCCGACAGGCGCGTCCGGTAATGAGCAGTTCTTC. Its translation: CASSQPSPTGASGNEQFF.

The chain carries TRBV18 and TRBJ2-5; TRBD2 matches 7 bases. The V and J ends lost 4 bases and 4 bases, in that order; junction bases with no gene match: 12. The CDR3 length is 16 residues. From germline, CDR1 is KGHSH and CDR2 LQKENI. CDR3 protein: CASSRETSRLGETQYF. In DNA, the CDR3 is TGTGCCAGCTCACGGGAGACTAGCCGACTGGGAGAGACCCAGTACTTC.

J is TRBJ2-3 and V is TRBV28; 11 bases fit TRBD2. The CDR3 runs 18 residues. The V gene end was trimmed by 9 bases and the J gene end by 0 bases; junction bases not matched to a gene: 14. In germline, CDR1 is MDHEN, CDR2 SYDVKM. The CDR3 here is CASSTTGTSGISTDTQYF. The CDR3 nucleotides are TGTGCCAGTTCAACCACCGGGACTAGCGGAATCAGCACAGATACGCAGTATTTT.

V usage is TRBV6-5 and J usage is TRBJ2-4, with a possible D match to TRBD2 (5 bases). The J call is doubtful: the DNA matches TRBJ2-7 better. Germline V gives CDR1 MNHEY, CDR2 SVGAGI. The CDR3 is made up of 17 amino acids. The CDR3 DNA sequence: TGTGCCAGCAGTTACTCCACTAGGTGGGAGTCCCCCTACGAGCAGTACTTC. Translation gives CASSYSTRWESPYEQYF.

In DNA, the CDR3 is TGTGCCAGCAGACAAGGGACTAGCGGTTACGAGCAGTACTTC. Its translation: CASRQGTSGYEQYF. This sequence joins TRBV6-5 and TRBJ2-7; 11 bases are shared with TRBD2. The J segment lost 4 bases and the V segment lost 6 bases, leaving 5 bases of the junction unmatched. Per germline, CDR1 MNHEY and CDR2 SVGAGI. CDR3 length: 14 residues.

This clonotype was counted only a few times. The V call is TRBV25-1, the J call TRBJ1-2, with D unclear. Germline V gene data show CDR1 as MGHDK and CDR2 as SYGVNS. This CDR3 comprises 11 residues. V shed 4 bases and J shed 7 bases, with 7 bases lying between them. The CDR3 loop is CASSAQIGYTF. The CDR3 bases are TGTGCCAGCAGTGCCCAGATTGGCTACACCTTC.

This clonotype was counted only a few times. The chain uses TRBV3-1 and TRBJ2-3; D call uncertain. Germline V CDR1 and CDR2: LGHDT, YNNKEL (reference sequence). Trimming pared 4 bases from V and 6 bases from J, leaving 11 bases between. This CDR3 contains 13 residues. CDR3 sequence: CASSPLSGDTQYF. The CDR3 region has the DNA TGTGCCAGCAGCCCCCTCTCGGGCGATACGCAGTATTTT.

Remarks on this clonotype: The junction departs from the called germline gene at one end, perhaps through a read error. The DNA of the CDR3 is TGCGCCATCAGCCAAGCGATAGCCGGGGAGCAGTACTTC. It encodes CAISQAIAGEQYF. The chain carries TRBV4-1 and TRBJ2-4, with D tentatively TRBD2 (5 bases). In germline, CDR1 is MGHRA, CDR2 YSYEKL. CDR3 length: 13 amino acids.

The CDR3 DNA follows: TGCAGTGCTAGTAGGGCTAGCGGGACCTCCTACGAGCAGTACTTC. It translates to CSASRASGTSYEQYF. V and J are TRBV20-1 and TRBJ2-7; 9 nucleotides match TRBD2. Germline CDR1 reads DFQATT; CDR2 reads SNEGSKA (reference sequence). V dropped 3 bases and J dropped 0; count of bases not matched to a gene: 6. The CDR3 sequence is 15 residues long.

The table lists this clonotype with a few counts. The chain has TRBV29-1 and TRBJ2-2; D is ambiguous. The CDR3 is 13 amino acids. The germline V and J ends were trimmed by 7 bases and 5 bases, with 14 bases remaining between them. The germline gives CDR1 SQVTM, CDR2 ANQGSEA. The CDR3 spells CSAPSSVTGELFF. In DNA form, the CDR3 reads TGCAGCGCCCCTTCCTCGGTAACCGGGGAGCTGTTTTTT.

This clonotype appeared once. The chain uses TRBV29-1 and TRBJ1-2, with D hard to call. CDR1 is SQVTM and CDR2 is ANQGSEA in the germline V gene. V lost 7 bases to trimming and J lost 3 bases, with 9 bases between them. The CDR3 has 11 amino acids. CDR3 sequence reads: CSAQPDYGYTF. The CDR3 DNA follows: TGCAGCGCCCAACCCGACTATGGCTACACCTTC.